Shown below are 10 T cell receptor beta chains from a single sample sequenced in a study of cytomegalovirus exposure and HLA in healthy donors (dated by TCRdb to 2015 to 2018). Library preparation used the immunoSEQ multiplex PCR assay. For the multiplex PCR, a mixture combining 60 forward primers for TCR Vbeta segments and 13 reverse primers for TCR Jbeta segments was used. Here the immuneACCESS table is served through TCRdb, limited to in-frame sequences with V and J called. Missing clones are a known gap in these copies; in checked studies unresolved V genes cover under half, and the rest lacks a known reason. Across this sample there are about 140,000 clones, with roughly three quarters seen only once. The ten largest account for approximately 2.8% of the sample. The specimen was PBMCs. These receptors came from a female donor in good health and CMV-seronegative.

The rearrangement uses TRBV4-1 and TRBJ1-3, with a tentative D call TRBD1 (6 bases). The CDR3 totals 15 residues. Trimming pared 1 base from V and 4 bases from J, leaving 11 bases between. CDR1 is MGHRA and CDR2 is YSYEKL in the germline V gene. The CDR3 protein is CASSQAPGGGNTIYF. CDR3 DNA sequence: TGCGCCAGCAGCCAAGCCCCGGGGGGCGGAAACACCATATATTTT.

The V and J genes are TRBV7-3 and TRBJ2-2, with 8 bases identical to TRBD1. After removal of 4 bases from V and 7 bases from J, the junction contained 8 bases not matched to a gene. Germline V gene data show CDR1 as SGHTA and CDR2 as FQGTGA. The CDR3 has 15 residues. CDR3 loop: CASSSRQGRNGELFF. The CDR3 nucleotides are TGTGCCAGCAGCTCCCGACAGGGGAGGAACGGGGAGCTGTTTTTT. Filled out from reference TRBV7-3 and TRBJ2-2, the complete variable domain reads GAGVSQTPSNKVTEKGKYVELRCDPISGHTALYWYRQSLGQGPEFLIYFQGTGAADDSGLPNDRFFAVRPEGSVSTLKIQRTERGDSAVYLCASSSRQGRNGELFFGEGSRLTVL.

The rearrangement uses TRBV7-2 and TRBJ2-3; the D is unclear. Trimming pared 5 bases from V and 2 bases from J, leaving 14 bases between. The germline CDR1 and CDR2 sequences are SGHTA and FQGNSA. The CDR3 sequence is 15 residues long. DNA for the CDR3: TGTGCCAGCAGCAAACGACTGAGGAACACAGATACGCAGTATTTT. This gives the protein CASSKRLRNTDTQYF.

For this clone: This sample also contains other DNA sequences that code for the same CDR3. The chain has TRBV7-2 and TRBJ2-5; no clear D gene. V was clipped by 1 base and J by 2 bases, with 5 bases between them. CDR1 SGHTA and CDR2 FQGNSA come from the germline V gene. The CDR3 spans 13 residues. CDR3 bases: TGTGCCAGCAGCTTAGTTCGGCAAGAGACCCAGTACTTC. Translating gives CASSLVRQETQYF.

The chain employs TRBV7-2 and TRBJ1-1; 7 nucleotides line up with TRBD1. Germline V lookup: CDR1 SGHTA, CDR2 FQGNSA. This CDR3 comprises 13 residues. The junction had 4 bases not matched to a gene; V was cut back by 5 bases and J by 4 bases. CDR3 coding DNA: TGTGCCAGCAGCCGACAGGGCCGCACTGAAGCTTTCTTT. Its protein product is CASSRQGRTEAFF.

The chain employs TRBV7-9 and TRBJ1-4; no reliable D call. CDR3 length: 14 amino acids. The germline V gene has CDR1 SEHNR and CDR2 FQNEAQ (reference sequence). With 1 base removed from V and 4 bases from J, the gap between germline ends came to 7 bases. The CDR3 loop reads CASSLDRGNEKLFF. DNA of the CDR3: TGTGCCAGCAGCTTAGACCGGGGTAATGAAAAACTGTTTTTT.

This clone was detected once. J is TRBJ2-3 and V is TRBV29-1; D is ambiguous. This CDR3 is 13 amino acids long. Trimming left V 4 bases short and J 0 bases short, with 8 bases between. The germline gives CDR1 SQVTM, CDR2 ANQGSEA. The CDR3 protein is CSVVTASTDTQYF. The CDR3 DNA sequence: TGCAGCGTTGTAACAGCTAGCACAGATACGCAGTATTTT.

V gene TRBV27 combines with J gene TRBJ2-7; 7 nucleotides agree with TRBD1. The CDR3 spans 16 residues. Trimming cost V 5 bases and J 6 bases; bases outside gene matches: 16. Germline V gene sequence: CDR1 MNHEY, CDR2 SMNVEV (reference sequence). The CDR3 region is CASSTQTGHQMGEQYF. The CDR3 bases are TGTGCCAGCAGTACCCAGACAGGGCATCAGATGGGCGAGCAGTACTTC.

The sample holds a few counts of this clone. The genes are TRBV10-1 and TRBJ2-7, with D unclear. Germline CDR1 and CDR2: WNHNN and SYGVQD (reference sequence). The CDR3 loop spans 15 amino acids. Between the trimmed V and J ends, which lost 0 bases and 3 bases, there was a span of 12 bases. DNA of the CDR3: TGCGCCAGCAGTGAGTCAGGTCCTTCGGGCTACGAGCAGTACTTC. This sequence encodes CASSESGPSGYEQYF.

The chain recombines TRBV10-3 with TRBJ2-1; 12 bases agree with TRBD2. J was trimmed by 7 bases and V by 0 bases; bases with no gene match: 1. The CDR3 has 15 residues. Germline V lookup: CDR1 ENHRY, CDR2 SYGVKD. CDR3 DNA: TGTGCCATCAGTGAGTCGACTAGCGGGGGAAATGAGCAGTTCTTC. As protein: CAISESTSGGNEQFF.